This TCR beta chain was profiled in a study of human T cells and chemical hapten exposure. Study conclusions and caveats: Donors had alopecia, so their immune response may differ from healthy people's.

The V gene end was trimmed by 6 bases and the J gene end by 12 bases; junction bases not matched to a gene: 11. The CDR3 runs 12 residues. CDR1 and CDR2 (germline): MNHEY, SMNVEV (reference sequence). This clonotype occurred many times. Antigen unknown. Time point defined: patch test 2, 6 weeks after DPC sensitization. Treatment of the sample: therapeutic diphenylcyclopropenone sensitization with weekly scalp DPC. Participating donors were patients with alopecia, aged 18 to 70 years, considered appropriate candidates for DPC. TCRdb analysed the RACE reads with MiXCR anew, one entry per CDR3 protein. In the table there are roughly 30,000 distinct CDR3 sequences, over 8.5% of which are singletons.

This chain uses TRBV27 with TRBJ2-7, with 7 bases fitting TRBD2. The origin of this receptor is a man younger than 45 with alopecia areata. Some clones in this sample may be carry-over from other donors' samples. The sequenced sample was whole blood, obtained in connection with sensitization to the hapten diphenylcyclopropenone (DPC). The CDR3 DNA follows: TGTGCCAGCAGCCCGCCCGCGGGAGCCCTGTACTTC. Translated: CASSPPAGALYF.